This T cell receptor beta chain was recovered during a study of CD8+CD57+ T cells in acquired aplastic anemia. Germline values: CDR1 WNHNN, CDR2 SYGVQD (reference sequence). With V trimmed by 9 bases and J by 4 bases, 4 bases remained unmatched. This CDR3 has 13 amino acids. This clonotype has a count of ten or more. The template for TCR beta VDJ and CDR3 sequence profiling was genomic DNA. TCRdb ran MiXCR on the reads and lists one entry per CDR3 protein. This table has under 250,000 distinct CDR3 sequences, 34% appearing once. The sample consisted of sorted CD4+, CD8+, or CD8+CD57+ T cells (not recorded which) from PBMCs. J is TRBJ2-2 and V is TRBV10-1; 8 nucleotides agree with TRBD1. This receptor was taken from a human donor in good health, serving as a control. The CDR3 here is CASNDRGTGELFF. CDR3 in DNA: TGCGCCAGTAACGACAGGGGCACCGGGGAGCTGTTTTTT.